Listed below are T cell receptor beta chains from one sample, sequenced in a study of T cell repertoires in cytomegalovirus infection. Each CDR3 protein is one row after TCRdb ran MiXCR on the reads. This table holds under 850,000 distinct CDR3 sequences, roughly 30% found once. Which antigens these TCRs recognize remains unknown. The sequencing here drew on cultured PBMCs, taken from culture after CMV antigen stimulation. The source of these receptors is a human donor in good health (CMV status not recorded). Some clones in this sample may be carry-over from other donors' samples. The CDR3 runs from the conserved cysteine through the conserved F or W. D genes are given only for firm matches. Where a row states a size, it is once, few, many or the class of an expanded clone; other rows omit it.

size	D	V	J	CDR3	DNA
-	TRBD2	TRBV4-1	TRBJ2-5	CASSPGTSGGKQETQYF	TGCGCCAGCAGCCCCGGGACTAGCGGGGGGAAACAAGAGACCCAGTACTTC
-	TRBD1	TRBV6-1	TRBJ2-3	CASRTGELTDTQYF	TGTGCCAGCCGGACAGGGGAACTCACAGATACGCAGTATTTT
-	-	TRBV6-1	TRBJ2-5	CASMSVISETQYF	TGTGCCAGCATGTCGGTAATCAGCGAGACCCAGTACTTC
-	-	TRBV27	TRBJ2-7	CANKQGQPCEQYF	TGTGCCAACAAACAGGGTCAGCCCTGCGAGCAGTACTTC
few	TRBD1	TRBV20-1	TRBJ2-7	CMARGLVSYEQYF	TGCATGGCCAGGGGGCTTGTCTCCTACGAGCAGTACTTC
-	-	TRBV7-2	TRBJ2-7	CASSFPPTVKQYF	TGTGCCAGCAGCTTCCCCCCGACCGTTAAGCAGTACTTC
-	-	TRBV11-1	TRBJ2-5	CASSGASGTQYF	TGTGCCAGCAGCGGCGCTTCAGGGACCCAGTACTTC
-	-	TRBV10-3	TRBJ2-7	CAISDLGLRPSSYEQYF	TGTGCCATCAGTGACCTTGGGCTCCGACCTAGCTCCTACGAGCAGTACTTC
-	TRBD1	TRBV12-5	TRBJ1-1	CASGSPPTGEAEAFF	TGTGCTAGTGGTTCCCCCCCGACAGGGGAGGCTGAAGCTTTCTTT
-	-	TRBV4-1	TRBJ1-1	CASSSPGTLDTEAFF	TGCGCCAGCAGCTCCCCCGGGACCCTCGACACTGAAGCTTTCTTT
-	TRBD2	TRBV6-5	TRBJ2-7	CASSRGLGAYEQYF	TGTGCCAGCAGCCGCGGACTAGGGGCCTACGAGCAGTACTTC
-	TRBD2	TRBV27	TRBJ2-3	CASTRSWGGADTQYF	TGTGCCAGCACCAGGTCTTGGGGGGGAGCAGATACGCAGTATTTT
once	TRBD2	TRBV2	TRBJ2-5	CASSGTGGAQETQYF	TGTGCCAGTTCCGGGACGGGGGGGGCTCAAGAGACCCAGTACTTC
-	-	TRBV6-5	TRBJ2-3	CASSYRQGTDTQYF	TGTGCCAGCAGTTACCGGCAGGGGACAGATACGCAGTATTTT
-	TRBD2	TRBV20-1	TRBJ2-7	CSARDPSGGYEQYF	TGCAGTGCTAGAGATCCTTCGGGGGGCTACGAGCAGTACTTC
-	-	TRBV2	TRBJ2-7	CASGDNLIYEQYF	TGTGCCAGTGGTGATAACCTAATTTACGAGCAGTACTTC
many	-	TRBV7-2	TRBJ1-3	CASSPGGDRGGNTIYF	TGTGCCAGCAGCCCCGGCGGTGATCGTGGTGGAAACACCATATATTTT
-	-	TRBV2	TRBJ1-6	CASSPSRGWNSPLHF	TGTGCCAGCAGCCCCAGTCGAGGGTGGAATTCACCCCTCCACTTT
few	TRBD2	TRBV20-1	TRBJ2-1	CSASGGLAGYEQFF	TGCAGTGCTAGCGGGGGACTAGCGGGATATGAGCAGTTCTTC
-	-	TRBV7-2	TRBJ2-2	CASSLTGQAGLVLGELFF	TGTGCCAGCAGCCTTACTGGACAGGCTGGACTAGTCCTCGGGGAGCTGTTTTTT
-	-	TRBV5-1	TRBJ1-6	CASSLAPRSRYNSPLHF	TGCGCCAGCAGCTTGGCCCCACGAAGTAGGTATAATTCACCCCTCCACTTT
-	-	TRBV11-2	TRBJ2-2	CASSLPVAGTGELFF	TGTGCCAGCAGCTTACCAGTTGCGGGAACCGGGGAGCTGTTTTTT
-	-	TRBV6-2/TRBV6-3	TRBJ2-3	CASSYTAADTQYF	TGTGCCAGCAGTTATACGGCCGCAGATACGCAGTATTTT
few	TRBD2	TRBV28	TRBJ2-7	CASTTLTRGVYEQYF	TGTGCCAGCACCACATTGACCCGGGGGGTATACGAGCAGTACTTC
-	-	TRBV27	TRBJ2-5	CASRPQGLETQYF	TGTGCCAGCAGGCCGCAGGGTCTGGAGACCCAGTACTTC
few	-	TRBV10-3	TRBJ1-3	CAISESYFSSGNTIYF	TGTGCCATCAGTGAGTCGTACTTTAGCTCTGGAAACACCATATATTTT
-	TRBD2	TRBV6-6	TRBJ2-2	CASSYRASGNTGELFF	TGTGCCAGCAGTTATCGGGCTAGCGGCAACACCGGGGAGCTGTTTTTT
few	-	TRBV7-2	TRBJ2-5	CASAFGETQYF	TGTGCCAGCGCGTTTGGGGAGACCCAGTACTTC
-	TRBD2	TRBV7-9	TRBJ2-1	CASSPLTSSGDLNEQFF	TGTGCCAGCAGCCCACTCACTTCTAGCGGGGACTTGAATGAGCAGTTCTTC
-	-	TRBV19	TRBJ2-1	CASSPSPGAWGYNEQFF	TGTGCCAGTAGTCCATCCCCGGGCGCCTGGGGCTACAATGAGCAGTTCTTC
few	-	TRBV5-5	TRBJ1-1	CASSLGPGLDTEAFF	TGTGCCAGCAGCTTGGGGCCAGGGTTAGACACTGAAGCTTTCTTT
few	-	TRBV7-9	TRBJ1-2	CASSPPIQGDYGYTF	TGTGCCAGCAGCCCCCCCATCCAGGGAGACTATGGCTACACCTTC
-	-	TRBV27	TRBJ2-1	CASSLNLRASGSFNEQFF	TGTGCCAGCAGTTTAAATCTACGCGCCTCAGGGAGTTTCAATGAGCAGTTCTTC
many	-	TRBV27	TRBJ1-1	CASSSGGNTEAFF	TGTGCCAGCAGCTCCGGCGGGAACACTGAAGCTTTCTTT
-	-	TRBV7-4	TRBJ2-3	CASSPSRTTDTQYF	TGTGCCAGCAGCCCATCTCGGACCACAGATACGCAGTATTTT
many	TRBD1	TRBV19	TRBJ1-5	CASSIHRDRGNQPQHF	TGTGCCAGTAGTATACATCGGGACAGGGGAAATCAGCCCCAGCATTTT
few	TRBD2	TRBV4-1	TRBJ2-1	CASSQGATSGGRNEQFF	TGCGCCAGCAGCCAAGGCGCAACTAGCGGGGGGAGAAATGAGCAGTTCTTC
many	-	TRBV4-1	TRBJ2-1	CASSPHLDQAEQFF	TGCGCCAGCAGCCCCCACCTGGACCAGGCTGAGCAGTTCTTC
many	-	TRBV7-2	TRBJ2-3	CASSHSAAGRVGLADTQYF	TGTGCCAGCAGCCATTCGGCGGCAGGCCGGGTGGGATTAGCAGATACGCAGTATTTT
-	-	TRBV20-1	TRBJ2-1	CSARQPGAFSYNEQFF	TGCAGTGCTAGACAACCAGGGGCTTTCTCCTACAATGAGCAGTTCTTC
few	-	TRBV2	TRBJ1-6	CASHSPYLGNSPLHF	TGTGCCAGCCACTCTCCCTACCTGGGGAATTCACCCCTCCACTTT
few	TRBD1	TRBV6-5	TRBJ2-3	CASSYSPGQGTADTQYF	TGTGCCAGCAGTTACTCGCCGGGACAGGGGACAGCAGATACGCAGTATTTT
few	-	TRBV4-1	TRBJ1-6	CASSQTTRAANSPLHF	TGCGCCAGCAGCCAAACTACACGGGCGGCTAATTCACCCCTCCACTTT
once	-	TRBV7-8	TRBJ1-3	CASSLGFRDSHTIYF	TGTGCCAGCAGCTTAGGATTTCGCGATTCCCACACCATATATTTT
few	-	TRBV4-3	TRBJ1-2	CASSQDHNYGYTF	TGCGCCAGCAGCCAAGATCACAACTATGGCTACACCTTC
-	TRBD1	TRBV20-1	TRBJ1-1	CSANLPGGGAFF	TGCAGTGCCAACCTTCCAGGGGGGGGAGCTTTCTTT
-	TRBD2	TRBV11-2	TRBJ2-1	CASSPLKLAGRNEQFF	TGTGCCAGCAGCCCCTTAAAGCTAGCGGGTCGGAATGAGCAGTTCTTC
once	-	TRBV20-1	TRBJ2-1	CSAHDRRTHDNEQFF	TGCAGTGCTCACGATCGACGGACCCACGACAATGAGCAGTTCTTC
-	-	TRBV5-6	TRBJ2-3	CASTGQTDTQYF	TGTGCCAGCACCGGGCAGACAGATACGCAGTATTTT
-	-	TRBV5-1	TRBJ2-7	CASSLVGNYEQYF	TGCGCCAGCAGCTTGGTTGGAAACTACGAGCAGTACTTC
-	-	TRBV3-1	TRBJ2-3	CASSQGPSSTQYF	TGTGCCAGCAGCCAAGGGCCTAGTTCTACGCAGTATTTT
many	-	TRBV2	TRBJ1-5	CASRRDSNQPQHF	TGTGCCAGCAGGAGGGATAGCAATCAGCCCCAGCATTTT
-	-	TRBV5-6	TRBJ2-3	CASSFYRLLTDTQYF	TGTGCCAGCAGCTTTTATCGACTACTCACAGATACGCAGTATTTT
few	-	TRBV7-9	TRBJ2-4	CASSPGTRDIQYF	TGTGCCAGCAGCCCGGGGACTCGGGACATTCAGTACTTC